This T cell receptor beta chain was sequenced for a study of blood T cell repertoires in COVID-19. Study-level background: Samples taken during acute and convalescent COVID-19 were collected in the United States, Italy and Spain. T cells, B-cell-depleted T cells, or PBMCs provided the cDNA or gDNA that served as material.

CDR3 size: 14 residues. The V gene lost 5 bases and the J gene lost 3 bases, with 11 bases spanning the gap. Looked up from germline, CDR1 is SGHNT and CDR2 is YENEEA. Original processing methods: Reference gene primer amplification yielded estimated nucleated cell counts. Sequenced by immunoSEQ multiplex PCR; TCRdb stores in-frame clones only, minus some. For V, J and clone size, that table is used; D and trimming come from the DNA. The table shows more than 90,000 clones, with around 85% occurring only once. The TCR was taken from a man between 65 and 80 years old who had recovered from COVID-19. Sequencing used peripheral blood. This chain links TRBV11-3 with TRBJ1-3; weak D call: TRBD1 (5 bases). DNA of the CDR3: TGTGCCAGCAGCGATCAGGGTGGTGGAAACACCATATATTTT. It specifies CASSDQGGGNTIYF. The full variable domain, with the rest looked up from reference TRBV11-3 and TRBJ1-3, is EAGVVQSPRYKIIEKKQPVAFWCNPISGHNTLYWYLQNLGQGPELLIRYENEEAVDDSQLPKDRFSAERLKGVDSTLKIQPAELGDSAVYLCASSDQGGGNTIYFGEGSWLTVV.